These T cell receptor beta chains were read from a single sample in a study of neurological immune-mediated disorders. Using its own MiXCR run on the 5' RACE reads, TCRdb lists one record per CDR3 protein. The sample lists 25,000 to 35,000 distinct CDR3 sequences, about 16% occurring once. The sample was PBMCs. All receptors come from a man aged 65 to 79 in good health. The CDR3 runs from the conserved cysteine through the conserved F or W. The D gene is left open where the match is weak.

j_gene,v_gene,d_gene,CDR3aa
TRBJ2-7,TRBV7-4,-,CASSSEGHLLYEQYF
TRBJ1-2,TRBV6-1,TRBD1,CASSEEGTGDYGYTF
TRBJ2-2,TRBV5-1,TRBD1,CASSTDREHVELFF
TRBJ2-7,TRBV27,TRBD2,CASSPSGGSTYEQYF
TRBJ1-3,TRBV12-3/TRBV12-4,-,CASSFHRNTIYF
TRBJ1-6,TRBV6-2/TRBV6-3,-,CASSYFRPGTKNSPLHF
TRBJ2-2,TRBV7-7,-,CASSTRITGELFF
TRBJ2-7,TRBV6-2/TRBV6-3,-,CASSLTRNEQYF
TRBJ2-7,TRBV5-1,TRBD2,CASSLAGRGGLYEQYF
TRBJ2-1,TRBV15,TRBD1,CATSLRDRGPTDTQFF
TRBJ1-1,TRBV29-1,TRBD1,CSGTGGGGNTEAFF
TRBJ2-5,TRBV18,-,CASSLGPREETQYF
TRBJ1-5,TRBV10-3,-,CAISEVGYQPQHF
TRBJ2-7,TRBV7-2,TRBD1,CASSSTGVGEQYF
TRBJ2-1,TRBV15,-,CATSNSVRDEQFF
TRBJ2-7,TRBV7-8,TRBD2,CASSPGGQVGEQYF
TRBJ2-3,TRBV20-1,-,CSAPRQGESTDTQYF
TRBJ2-3,TRBV5-6,-,CASSLDRNTQYF
TRBJ1-5,TRBV4-2,-,CASSQVGDRGQPQHF
TRBJ2-2,TRBV6-2/TRBV6-3,-,CASSYRRTGELFF
TRBJ2-1,TRBV5-1,TRBD2,CASSLAPSGGTSYNEQFF
TRBJ2-5,TRBV12-3/TRBV12-4,TRBD2,CASSLGTSGGAPATQYF
TRBJ1-2,TRBV7-2,-,CASSLGPTGGSPIF
TRBJ2-7,TRBV6-5,TRBD2,CASRLRAGGTYEQYF
TRBJ2-2,TRBV14,-,CASSQRTSNTGELFF
TRBJ1-2,TRBV5-1,TRBD1,CASSLDGQGIYGYTF
TRBJ2-5,TRBV3-1,TRBD1,CASSPRWGQGSVGETQYF
TRBJ1-3,TRBV24-1,-,CATSAGNTIYF
TRBJ2-3,TRBV7-2,TRBD2,CASSLVGRSGGGTDTQYF
TRBJ2-7,TRBV7-3,TRBD1,CASSLKVGQVSEQYF
TRBJ2-3,TRBV20-1,-,CSAPPGLQGDTQYF
TRBJ2-7,TRBV7-2,-,CASSLQTEGYYEQYF
TRBJ2-2,TRBV5-4,TRBD2,CASSLPSGGANTGELFF
TRBJ2-7,TRBV6-2/TRBV6-3,TRBD2,CASSYSTSGSAYEQYF
TRBJ1-2,TRBV14,-,CASSQEGCGYTF
TRBJ2-7,TRBV20-1,-,CSASPGLGRDHYEQYF
TRBJ2-1,TRBV15,-,CATSAGVNEQFF
TRBJ2-3,TRBV7-9,-,CASSFGLSTDTQYF
TRBJ1-2,TRBV4-2,TRBD1,CASLQDRGFDGYTF
TRBJ1-5,TRBV28,-,CASSPPTGSQGQPQHF
TRBJ2-7,TRBV7-2,TRBD2,CASSLELAGVEQYF